The 18 T cell receptor beta chains reported below all come from one sample, sequenced in a study of shared clonotypes between healthy human individuals. Profiling relied on immunoSEQ multiplex PCR, and the TCRdb table lists in-frame clones only, not all of them. Of about 1.4 million clones in the sample, roughly 96% were seen once. Sequencing input: naive CD4+ T cells sorted from blood. As for subset: CD45RA+ positively selected. The receptors stem from a man younger than 40 in good health.

The chain joins TRBV6-6 to TRBJ2-7; possibly TRBD1 for D (6 bases). The CDR3 loop spans 16 amino acids. V gave up 6 bases and J gave up 0 bases, with 18 bases separating them. CDR1 and CDR2 from the germline V gene are MNHNY and SVGAGI (reference sequence). The CDR3 spells CASSLTGRLSSYEQYF. The DNA of the CDR3 is TGTGCCAGCAGCTTGACAGGCCGCCTTAGCTCCTACGAGCAGTACTTC.

The CDR3 DNA follows: TGTGCCAACACATGGGGGCAGAGCAATCAGCCCCAGCATTTT. The encoded protein is CANTWGQSNQPQHF. V is TRBV6-1 and J is TRBJ1-5, with a weak D call TRBD1 (6 bases). The CDR3 has 14 amino acids. Per germline, CDR1 MNHNS and CDR2 SASEGT. Trimming pared 10 bases from V and 1 base from J, leaving 14 bases between.

The chain employs TRBV9 and TRBJ2-2, with D hard to call. CDR3 size: 16 residues. Trimming removed 0 bases from V and 6 bases from J, with 15 bases in between. Germline V gene sequence: CDR1 SGDLS, CDR2 YYNGEE. This CDR3 reads CASSVATLGWAGELFF. Here the CDR3 DNA reads TGTGCCAGCAGCGTAGCTACCCTGGGGTGGGCCGGGGAGCTGTTTTTT. The full variable domain, in which reference TRBV9 and TRBJ2-2 provide the parts outside the CDR3, is DSGVTQTPKHLITATGQRVTLRCSPRSGDLSVYWYQQSLDQGLQFLIQYYNGEERAKGNILERFSAQQFPDLHSELNLSSLELGDSALYFCASSVATLGWAGELFFGEGSRLTVL.

The chain couples TRBV5-5 to TRBJ2-1, with TRBD2 matching 10 bases. Germline CDR1 and CDR2: SGHKS and YYEKEE (reference sequence). This CDR3 region has 17 residues. V lost 4 bases, J lost 1 base, and 8 bases stayed unmatched. The CDR3 DNA follows: TGTGCCAGCAGCGCAATCACTAGCGGGACGTCCTACAATGAGCAGTTCTTC. This translates into CASSAITSGTSYNEQFF.

Note on this clone: This CDR3 is also generated by other DNA sequences in the sample. The genes are TRBV30 and TRBJ1-5; D is possibly TRBD1 (5 bases). The CDR3 has 13 residues. Germline CDR1 reads GTSNPN; CDR2 reads SVGIG (reference sequence). V was pared by 5 bases and J by 3 bases, with 11 bases between. CDR3 region: CAWSAGLNQPQHF. In DNA form, the CDR3 reads TGTGCCTGGTCTGCAGGGCTCAATCAGCCCCAGCATTTT.

This chain's CDR3 is CASSQDLGSGTYEQYF. CDR3 coding DNA: TGTGCCAGCAGCCAAGATTTGGGTAGCGGGACCTACGAGCAGTACTTC. The J gene is TRBJ2-7, the V gene TRBV4-2; TRBD2 aligns across 8 bases. Trimming cost V 0 bases and J 2 bases; bases outside gene matches: 6. In germline, CDR1 is LGHNA, CDR2 YNFKEQ. The CDR3 totals 16 residues.

The chain links TRBV5-8 to TRBJ2-7, with 11 bases matching TRBD1. Germline assignment: CDR1 SGHTS and CDR2 YDEGEE. The length of the CDR3 is 15 residues. V gave up 2 bases and J gave up 7 bases; unmatched junction bases: 8. The CDR3 nucleotides read TGTGCCAGCAGCTTTTCGCCGGGACAGGGGGGTGAGCAGTACTTC. It encodes CASSFSPGQGGEQYF.

The J gene is TRBJ1-1, the V gene TRBV19; D ambiguous. CDR3 length equals 14 residues. Germline values: CDR1 LNHDA, CDR2 SQIVND (reference sequence). V was clipped by 5 bases and J by 3 bases, with 13 bases between them. Here the CDR3 DNA reads TGTGCCAGTAGTGTTGACATTGGATACACTGAAGCTTTCTTT. Its protein product is CASSVDIGYTEAFF.

This clone came up once. The chain joins TRBV14 to TRBJ1-2; TRBD1 agrees at 7 bases. The CDR3 has 16 residues. Germline values: CDR1 SGHDN, CDR2 FVKESK. V was clipped by 4 bases and J by 3 bases; unmatched bases: 11. CDR3 nucleotides: TGTGCCAGCAGCCTAAGGCGACAGGGTTTAGACTATGGCTACACCTTC. Translating it yields CASSLRRQGLDYGYTF.

The chain couples TRBV19 to TRBJ1-3; perhaps TRBD1 as D (6 bases). Germline CDR1 is LNHDA and CDR2 is SQIVND (reference sequence). The ends were cut back, 6 bases at V and 2 bases at J, with 14 bases in the middle. The CDR3 runs to 15 residues. The CDR3 region is CASRYQGTAGNTIYF. The CDR3 nucleotides are TGTGCCAGTAGATACCAGGGGACCGCTGGAAACACCATATATTTT. Using reference TRBV19 and TRBJ1-3 for the parts outside the CDR3, the full variable domain is DGGITQSPKYLFRKEGQNVTLSCEQNLNHDAMYWYRQDPGQGLRLIYYSQIVNDFQKGDIAEGYSVSREKKESFPLTVTSAQKNPTAFYLCASRYQGTAGNTIYFGEGSWLTVV.

As for this clone: At the DNA level, this CDR3 is encoded by other sequences in the same sample as well. This chain uses TRBV4-1 with TRBJ2-1; no clear D. Looked up from germline, CDR1 is MGHRA and CDR2 is YSYEKL. The CDR3 is 14 residues long. The germline V and J ends were trimmed by 1 base and 0 bases, with 4 bases remaining between them. The CDR3 loop reads CASSQGGSYNEQFF. In DNA form, the CDR3 reads TGCGCCAGCAGCCAAGGGGGCTCCTACAATGAGCAGTTCTTC.

V gene TRBV11-2 combines with J gene TRBJ2-2; TRBD2 matches at 8 bases. Germline assignment: CDR1 SGHAT and CDR2 FQNNGV. The CDR3 is 16 residues long. V lost 4 bases to trimming and J lost 3 bases; unmatched junction nucleotides: 7. CDR3 coding DNA: TGTGCCAGCAGCTCTTACGGGACTAGTCACACCGGGGAGCTGTTTTTT. Amino acid sequence: CASSSYGTSHTGELFF.

About this clone itself: Other nucleotide sequences from this sample produce the same CDR3. The chain carries TRBV2 and TRBJ1-1; unclear D gene. Germline lookup yields CDR1 SNHLY and CDR2 FYNNEI. Trimming left V 5 bases short and J 2 bases short, with 9 bases between. The CDR3 is 13 residues long. The CDR3 loop reads CASSLGYNTEAFF. The CDR3 DNA reads as TGTGCCAGCAGTCTTGGCTACAACACTGAAGCTTTCTTT. Looking up the rest from reference TRBV2 and TRBJ1-1 gives the full variable domain: EPEVTQTPSHQVTQMGQEVILRCVPISNHLYFYWYRQILGQKVEFLVSFYNNEISEKSEIFDDQFSVERPDGSNFTLKIRSTKLEDSAMYFCASSLGYNTEAFFGQGTRLTVV.

In its sample, this clone was seen a few times. In nucleotides, the CDR3 is TGTGCCAGCAGCTTAGGATCGGTTACGTTACCTTTCTTT. It translates to CASSLGSVTLPFF. This chain links TRBV7-9 with TRBJ1-1; D is unresolved. The CDR3 totals 13 residues. V was clipped by 1 base and J by 12 bases, with 15 bases between them. In germline, CDR1 is SEHNR, CDR2 FQNEAQ (reference sequence).

The chain joins TRBV7-9 to TRBJ1-2; D possibly corresponds to TRBD1 (6 bases). Trimming left V 7 bases short and J 2 bases short, with 23 bases between. The length of the CDR3 is 17 residues. CDR1 is SEHNR, CDR2 FQNEAQ, per germline (reference sequence). The CDR3 DNA sequence: TGTGCCAGCACCAGGACCCTAACAGGGAAGGGAAACTATGGCTACACCTTC. Translation gives CASTRTLTGKGNYGYTF.

As regards this clone: The junction shows a germline mismatch at one end, possibly a read error. The V call is TRBV19, the J call TRBJ2-5, with TRBD2 matching 10 bases. Germline loops: CDR1 LNHDA, CDR2 SQIVND (reference sequence). CDR3 size: 16 residues. CDR3 sequence (DNA): TGTGCCAGTAGGATAGCGGGGGGCGAACTCCAAGAGACCCAGTACTTC. Its protein product is CASRIAGGELQETQYF.

The rearrangement joins TRBV5-1 to TRBJ2-3; 8 positions match TRBD1. The CDR3 has 14 residues. After removal of 7 bases from V and 0 bases from J, the junction contained 4 bases not matched to a gene. The germline gives CDR1 SGHRS, CDR2 YFSETQ. The CDR3 nucleotides are TGCGCCAGCCGGACAGGGACTAGCACAGATACGCAGTATTTT. Its translation is CASRTGTSTDTQYF.

The CDR3 is CASSLAVVQKGQGDLRLTEAFF. The CDR3 region has the DNA TGCGCCAGCAGCTTGGCCGTGGTTCAGAAGGGCCAGGGGGATTTGAGACTGACTGAAGCTTTCTTT. The gene calls are TRBV5-1 and TRBJ1-1; 7 bases map to TRBD1. CDR3 length: 22 amino acids. Germline CDR1 and CDR2: SGHRS and YFSETQ. V shed 0 bases, J shed 5 bases, and the junction held 28 bases outside the gene matches. Together with reference TRBV5-1 and TRBJ1-1, the CDR3 gives the full variable domain: KAGVTQTPRYLIKTRGQQVTLSCSPISGHRSVSWYQQTPGQGLQFLFEYFSETQRNKGNFPGRFSGRQFSNSRSEMNVSTLELGDSALYLCASSLAVVQKGQGDLRLTEAFFGQGTRLTVV.